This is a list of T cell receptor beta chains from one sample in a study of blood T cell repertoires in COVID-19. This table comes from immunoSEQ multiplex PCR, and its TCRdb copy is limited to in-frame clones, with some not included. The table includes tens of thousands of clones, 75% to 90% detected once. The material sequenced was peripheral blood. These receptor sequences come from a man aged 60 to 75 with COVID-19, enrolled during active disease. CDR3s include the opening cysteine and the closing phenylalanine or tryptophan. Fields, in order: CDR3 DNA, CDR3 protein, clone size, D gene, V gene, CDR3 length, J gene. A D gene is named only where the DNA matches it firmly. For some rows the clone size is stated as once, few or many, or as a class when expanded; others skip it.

TGTGCCAGCAGTGAAAGTTTCGGGGGCTCCTACGAGCAGTACTTC	CASSESFGGSYEQYF	few	-	TRBV6-1	15	TRBJ2-7
TGTGCCAGTAGATTTAGGACTAGCGAATCCTACGAGCAGTACTTC	CASRFRTSESYEQYF	-	TRBD2	TRBV19	15	TRBJ2-7
TGTGCCACCAGTGAATCAACTGACAGGGGAGGAGAGACCCAGTACTTC	CATSESTDRGGETQYF	-	TRBD1	TRBV24-1	16	TRBJ2-5
TGTGCCAGCAGCTGGACAGGGAAAGCAGATCAGCCCCAGCATTTT	CASSWTGKADQPQHF	once	TRBD1	TRBV6-5	15	TRBJ1-5
TGTGCCACCGATTTCTTTGGGCGGGGACAGCTCAACTATGGCTACACCTTC	CATDFFGRGQLNYGYTF	-	TRBD1	TRBV28	17	TRBJ1-2
TGTGCCAGCAGCCGCGACCCCAACAGGGAGGGTTCACCCCTCCACTTT	CASSRDPNREGSPLHF	once	-	TRBV5-6	16	TRBJ1-6
TGTGCCAGCAGCTTGGTTGCGGGAGGGGAGACAGATACGCAGTATTTT	CASSLVAGGETDTQYF	-	TRBD2	TRBV5-4	16	TRBJ2-3
TGTGCCACCAGTGATCCCGGGACAGGGGACACTGAAGCTTTCTTT	CATSDPGTGDTEAFF	once	TRBD1	TRBV24-1	15	TRBJ1-1
TGTGCCAGCACCAAACGGTCGGGACAGGGGATGGAGACCCAGTACTTC	CASTKRSGQGMETQYF	once	TRBD1	TRBV6-6	16	TRBJ2-5
TGTGCCAGCAGTTATACCACGACAGCGTACGAGCAGTACTTC	CASSYTTTAYEQYF	-	-	TRBV2	14	TRBJ2-7
TGCAGCGTGCGGACAGGGGGCTACGAGCAGTACTTC	CSVRTGGYEQYF	-	TRBD1	TRBV29-1	12	TRBJ2-7
TGTGCCAGCAGCGCCCCGCAGGGCTACACCTTC	CASSAPQGYTF	-	-	TRBV9	11	TRBJ1-2
TGTGCCAGCAGTGAGGAGGAGACCCAGTACTTC	CASSEEETQYF	-	-	TRBV2	11	TRBJ2-5
TGCGCCAGCACCGAGTTGTTGGGACAGAACACTGAAGCTTTCTTT	CASTELLGQNTEAFF	-	-	TRBV5-1	15	TRBJ1-1
TGCAGTGCTAGTTTGGAGCTAGCGGGAGGGTCTGAGCAGTTCTTC	CSASLELAGGSEQFF	once	TRBD2	TRBV20-1	15	TRBJ2-1
TGTGCCAGCAGTCCCTTGTTTAGAGGGAGGGCCGGGAATGAGCAGTTCTTC	CASSPLFRGRAGNEQFF	-	TRBD2	TRBV27	17	TRBJ2-1
TGCGCCAGCAGTAAAGCTTTAGGCGCTAGTACGCAGTATTTT	CASSKALGASTQYF	-	-	TRBV10-1	14	TRBJ2-3
TGTGCCAGCTCACCGGGGAGGGAGCAGTACTTC	CASSPGREQYF	few	-	TRBV18	11	TRBJ2-7
TGTGCCAGTAGTATGAAGGGGTGGCACGAGCAGTACTTC	CASSMKGWHEQYF	once	-	TRBV19	13	TRBJ2-7
TGCGCCAGCAGCTTACCCCCCCCCGGGAATGAGCAGTTCTTC	CASSLPPPGNEQFF	-	-	TRBV5-1	14	TRBJ2-1
TGTGCCTGGAGGAAGGGACAGGGAGAGACCCAGTACTTC	CAWRKGQGETQYF	-	TRBD1	TRBV30	13	TRBJ2-5
TGTGCCAGCAGCCAAGACAACTACCCTATTTCCAATGAGCAGTTCTTC	CASSQDNYPISNEQFF	once	-	TRBV14	16	TRBJ2-1
TGTGCCAGCACCCGACAGGCCAATCAGCCCCAGCATTTT	CASTRQANQPQHF	-	-	TRBV12-3/TRBV12-4	13	TRBJ1-5
TGTGCCAGCAGCCTCACCCCCCCTCTAGCGGAACACGCCTTCACAGATACGCAGTATTTT	CASSLTPPLAEHAFTDTQYF	-	TRBD2	TRBV2	20	TRBJ2-3
TGCGCCAGCACCCCCGGGAACGCGAACACCGGGGAGCTGTTTTTT	CASTPGNANTGELFF	-	-	TRBV10-1	15	TRBJ2-2
TGTGCCACCAGCAGAGGATTAGCGGGAGTAAATGAGCAGTTCTTC	CATSRGLAGVNEQFF	-	TRBD2	TRBV15	15	TRBJ2-1
TGTGCCAGCAGCTTAACGACAGGGGCGAACACCGGGGAGCTGTTTTTT	CASSLTTGANTGELFF	-	TRBD1	TRBV7-3	16	TRBJ2-2
TGTGCCAGCAGCGTCGGTGAACCTTCCTACTATGGCTACACCTTC	CASSVGEPSYYGYTF	-	-	TRBV9	15	TRBJ1-2
TGTGCCAGCAGCTTGGGCCCCGGGACAGGCGACACAGATACGCAGTATTTT	CASSLGPGTGDTDTQYF	few	TRBD1	TRBV7-2	17	TRBJ2-3
TGTGCCACCAGTGACCACAACAGAGGCACAGATACGCAGTATTTT	CATSDHNRGTDTQYF	once	-	TRBV24-1	15	TRBJ2-3
TGTGCCAGCAGCGGGACAGGGGGGTGGACCGGGGAGCTGTTTTTT	CASSGTGGWTGELFF	-	TRBD1	TRBV2	15	TRBJ2-2
TGCGCCAGCAGTCCAGTGACTAGTTCTAAAACATTGAATGAGCAGTTCTTC	CASSPVTSSKTLNEQFF	once	-	TRBV5-1	17	TRBJ2-1
TGTGCCAGTAGTCCCGGGACAGGAGGAGAGACCCAGTACTTC	CASSPGTGGETQYF	-	TRBD1	TRBV19	14	TRBJ2-5
TGCGCCAGCAGCCACGACAGCCTGAGCTCTGGAAACACCATATATTTT	CASSHDSLSSGNTIYF	once	-	TRBV5-1	16	TRBJ1-3
TGTGCCAGCAGCGGGCTAGCGGGCGTGACCAGCCGGGAGCTGTTTTTT	CASSGLAGVTSRELFF	-	TRBD2	TRBV9	16	TRBJ2-2
TGTGCCATCAGTTATAACAGGGGAGAGACCCAGTACTTC	CAISYNRGETQYF	-	TRBD1	TRBV10-3	13	TRBJ2-5
TGTGCCAGCAGACTGGGACAGGGGACCTACGAGCAGTACTTC	CASRLGQGTYEQYF	once	TRBD1	TRBV6-6	14	TRBJ2-7
TGTGCCAGCAGCTTAGGCTGGGAGGCCTCCCGCCCAGATACGCAGTATTTT	CASSLGWEASRPDTQYF	-	-	TRBV13	17	TRBJ2-3
TGTGCCAGCAGCCAAGGTACTGCTGGGGGGATATCTAGCACAGATACGCAGTATTTT	CASSQGTAGGISSTDTQYF	-	-	TRBV4-2	19	TRBJ2-3
TGTGCCAGCAGTTATGTGGGGGGTGTCTACGAGCAGTACTTC	CASSYVGGVYEQYF	-	-	TRBV6-2/TRBV6-3	14	TRBJ2-7
TGTGCCATCAGTGAGTCGGTGGGGCTCGGAAACACCATATATTTT	CAISESVGLGNTIYF	-	-	TRBV10-3	15	TRBJ1-3
TGCAGCGTTGAAGATAACGACCAGGGGGCACGAGAAAAACTGTTTTTT	CSVEDNDQGAREKLFF	-	TRBD1	TRBV29-1	16	TRBJ1-4
TGCGCCAGCAGCTTCGCAATCTACAGGGGTGAAGACGAGCAGTACTTC	CASSFAIYRGEDEQYF	-	TRBD1	TRBV5-1	16	TRBJ2-7
TGTGCCAGCAGTTACGACAGGGCATACGAGCAGTACTTC	CASSYDRAYEQYF	-	TRBD1	TRBV6-5	13	TRBJ2-7
TGTGCCAGTAGTATAGGACCTAGGAACAATGAGCAGTTCTTC	CASSIGPRNNEQFF	-	-	TRBV19	14	TRBJ2-1
TGTGCCAGCAGCCTACAGGGGGGGACTGAAGCTTTCTTT	CASSLQGGTEAFF	-	TRBD1	TRBV14	13	TRBJ1-1
TGTGCCAGCAGCCCGGAGGTATACAATGAGCAGTTCTTC	CASSPEVYNEQFF	-	-	TRBV11-2	13	TRBJ2-1
TGTGCCAGCAGTTCCAGGGGGCGCACTGAAGCTTTCTTT	CASSSRGRTEAFF	-	TRBD1	TRBV28	13	TRBJ1-1
TGTGCCAGCAGTTTCAGGGGACTAGCGAGAAACATTCAGTACTTC	CASSFRGLARNIQYF	-	TRBD2	TRBV6-2/TRBV6-3	15	TRBJ2-4
TGTGCCAGCAGTTCCAGGGGTTCAAGCAATCAGCCCCAGCATTTT	CASSSRGSSNQPQHF	once	-	TRBV6-2/TRBV6-3	15	TRBJ1-5
TGTGCCAGCAGTTTATCGGGGCGACGGGACATTCAGTACTTC	CASSLSGRRDIQYF	-	-	TRBV27	14	TRBJ2-4
TGTGCCAGCAGCTCCTGGGAGGGATCGGACACCGGGGAGCTGTTTTTT	CASSSWEGSDTGELFF	few	TRBD2	TRBV7-8	16	TRBJ2-2